A selection of T cell receptor beta chains follows, all from one sample in a study of identical twins. TCRdb re-called the 5' RACE reads through MiXCR, storing one row per CDR3 protein. Among 120,000 to 150,000 distinct CDR3 sequences listed, around 3.5% were seen once. Sequencing was performed on memory T cells sorted from blood. These receptors all stem from a man between 18 and 35 years old in good health. Both conserved end residues are part of each CDR3. The D gene is left open where the match is weak. The size entry is marked missing in some rows and otherwise reads once, few, many or a size class.

V gene	J gene	D gene	clone size	CDR3 length	CDR3 DNA	CDR3 protein
TRBV7-9	TRBJ2-3	TRBD2	many	16	TGTGCCAGCAGCCGGACCCTAGCGGGAGCGACAGATACGCAGTATTTT	CASSRTLAGATDTQYF
TRBV5-4	TRBJ2-1	TRBD2	NA	14	TGTGCCAGCAGCTTGGGTCGGGAGGTTAATGAGCAGTTCTTC	CASSLGREVNEQFF
TRBV15	TRBJ2-1	NA	many	11	TGTGCCACCAGCAGGAACAATGAGCAGTTCTTC	CATSRNNEQFF
TRBV5-1	TRBJ1-4	TRBD1	many	14	TGCGCCAGCAGCCTACAGGGGGCAGGGGAAAAACTGTTTTTT	CASSLQGAGEKLFF
TRBV28	TRBJ2-5	NA	many	12	TGTGCCAGCAGCGCTTCAAAAGAGACCCAGTACTTC	CASSASKETQYF
TRBV20-1	TRBJ1-2	NA	many	12	TGCAGTGCCCCGAGGGGGGGTAGTGGCTACACCTTC	CSAPRGGSGYTF
TRBV20-1	TRBJ2-4	NA	many	11	TGCAGTGCTAGCATATCAACCATTCAGTACTTC	CSASISTIQYF
TRBV7-9	TRBJ2-1	TRBD2	many	15	TGTGCCAGCAGCTTGGGTAGCGGGAGCCACAATGAGCAGTTCTTC	CASSLGSGSHNEQFF
TRBV7-9	TRBJ2-3	NA	many	13	TGTGCCAGCACAGAAGGGGCTAGGGATACGCAGTATTTT	CASTEGARDTQYF
TRBV5-8	TRBJ2-1	TRBD2	few	15	TGTGCCAGCAGCTCTGGAGCGGGAGTGTATAATGAGCAGTTCTTC	CASSSGAGVYNEQFF
TRBV28	TRBJ2-1	TRBD2	many	17	TGTGCCAGCAGTTTCCCACGACTAGCCGGAGGCTACAATGAGCAGTTCTTC	CASSFPRLAGGYNEQFF
TRBV18	TRBJ1-2	NA	many	12	TGTGCCAGCTCACCGGTACAAGATGGCTACACCTTC	CASSPVQDGYTF
TRBV13	TRBJ1-6	NA	many	14	TGTGCCAGCAGCGCCCGCGGGGCGAATTCACCCCTCCACTTT	CASSARGANSPLHF
TRBV20-1	TRBJ2-1	TRBD2	many	16	TGCAGTGCTAGAGGGATAGCGGGAGTCCTAGGAAATGAGCAGTTCTTC	CSARGIAGVLGNEQFF
TRBV7-9	TRBJ2-2	NA	NA	12	TGTGCCAGCAGGATAACCAACGGGGAGCTGTTTTTT	CASRITNGELFF
TRBV20-1	TRBJ2-1	TRBD1	many	14	TGCAGTGCCCGCCCGGGACAGGGGTTAGGTGAGCAGTTCTTC	CSARPGQGLGEQFF
TRBV18	TRBJ2-1	TRBD1	few	12	TGTGCCAGCCGGGACAGGGGACATGAGCAGTTCTTC	CASRDRGHEQFF
TRBV7-2	TRBJ2-2	NA	many	15	TGTGCCAGCAGCCCCCGGGACCTGAACACCGGGGAGCTGTTTTTT	CASSPRDLNTGELFF
TRBV9	TRBJ2-3	TRBD2	many	15	TGTGCCAGCAGCGTAGTCGGCGGGAGGACAGATACGCAGTATTTT	CASSVVGGRTDTQYF
TRBV12-3/TRBV12-4	TRBJ2-7	TRBD1	many	13	TGTGCCAGCAGTACCGAAGGGGGCGGGGAGCAGTACTTC	CASSTEGGGEQYF
TRBV7-2	TRBJ1-6	TRBD1	many	14	TGTGCCAGCAGCTCGCGGGACAGGGCGTCACCCCTCCACTTT	CASSSRDRASPLHF
TRBV6-1	TRBJ1-2	NA	many	13	TGTGCCAGCAGTGAAGCAGGGAGCTATGGCTACACCTTC	CASSEAGSYGYTF
TRBV20-1	TRBJ2-3	NA	many	14	TGCAGTGCGGGCTCGAAGCGGAACACAGATACGCAGTATTTT	CSAGSKRNTDTQYF
TRBV19	TRBJ2-1	NA	few	15	TGTGCCAGTAGTATCCAGCGGAGCTCCTACAATGAGCAGTTCTTC	CASSIQRSSYNEQFF
TRBV5-6	TRBJ2-3	TRBD1	many	16	TGTGCCAGCAGCTATCGGACAGGCAGTCGCACAGATACGCAGTATTTT	CASSYRTGSRTDTQYF
TRBV20-1	TRBJ2-1	NA	many	12	TGCAGTGCTAGAGTCCCCAGGGGCCCGCAGTTCTTC	CSARVPRGPQFF
TRBV5-1	TRBJ2-3	NA	many	12	TGCGCCAGCAGACTAAGCACAGATACGCAGTATTTT	CASRLSTDTQYF
TRBV19	TRBJ2-2	NA	many	17	TGTGCCAGTAGTACCAACAGGGGCCTAGCGCGGGCCGGGGAGCTGTTTTTT	CASSTNRGLARAGELFF
TRBV20-1	TRBJ1-2	NA	many	12	TGCAGTGCTAAAGGAGGCTCCGGGGGCTACACCTTC	CSAKGGSGGYTF
TRBV18	TRBJ2-7	NA	few	16	TGTGCCAGCTCACCACTCAAGCCCTCCGACGTCTACGAGCAGTACTTC	CASSPLKPSDVYEQYF
TRBV6-1	TRBJ2-7	NA	many	13	TGTGCCAGCACCTCACGGCCCAGGGACGAGCAGTACTTC	CASTSRPRDEQYF
TRBV12-3/TRBV12-4	TRBJ2-4	TRBD2	few	14	TGTGCCAGCAGATCGAGCGGGAGTGTGGACATTCAGTACTTC	CASRSSGSVDIQYF
TRBV29-1	TRBJ2-1	NA	many	13	TGCAGCGCCGGCGGGGAGAAATACAATGAGCAGTTCTTC	CSAGGEKYNEQFF
TRBV28	TRBJ2-3	TRBD2	many	16	TGTGCCAGTCAACCGGGACTAACCCAGAACACAGATACGCAGTATTTT	CASQPGLTQNTDTQYF
TRBV12-2	TRBJ2-2	NA	NA	13	TGTGCAAGTTTTCGAATATACACCGGGGAGCTGTTTTTT	CASFRIYTGELFF
TRBV2	TRBJ2-5	TRBD2	NA	12	TGTGCCAGCCAGAGCGGGAGAAAGACCCAGTACTTC	CASQSGRKTQYF
TRBV18	TRBJ2-5	NA	many	11	TGTGCCAGCAAGCTAGAAGAGACCCAGTACTTC	CASKLEETQYF
TRBV14	TRBJ2-5	NA	NA	17	TGTGCCAGCAGCCAAGGGCGCGCCGAACTCCACCGGGAGACCCAGTACTTC	CASSQGRAELHRETQYF
TRBV20-1	TRBJ2-5	TRBD2	many	17	TGCAGTGCTAACAAACCCGGCCCGAGGCTAGCGGGAGAGACCCAGTACTTC	CSANKPGPRLAGETQYF
TRBV7-9	TRBJ2-7	NA	many	13	TGTGCCAGCAGCTTAGGGGGTGGTTACGAGCAGTACTTC	CASSLGGGYEQYF
TRBV20-1	TRBJ1-5	NA	many	14	TGCAGTGCTAGAGAAACAGGCGGCAATCAGCCCCAGCATTTT	CSARETGGNQPQHF
TRBV5-1	TRBJ1-4	NA	many	16	TGCGCCAGCAGCTTGTTTTCCCAGAGTCGCTCCGAAAAACTGTTTTTT	CASSLFSQSRSEKLFF
TRBV20-1	TRBJ2-7	NA	many	14	TGCAGTGCTCACCCGGGTGGGAGCTCCTACGAGCAGTACTTC	CSAHPGGSSYEQYF
TRBV5-5	TRBJ1-5	NA	many	15	TGTGCCAGCAGCTTGGTTGGGGAGAGCAGCCAGCCCCAGCATTTT	CASSLVGESSQPQHF
TRBV24-1	TRBJ1-2	TRBD1	many	14	TGTGCCACCAGTGACGGGACAGGATTCTATGGCTACACCTTC	CATSDGTGFYGYTF
TRBV20-1	TRBJ2-1	NA	many	12	TGCAGTGCTAGCGGGAGAAGCAATGAGCAGTTCTTC	CSASGRSNEQFF
TRBV7-8	TRBJ2-2	NA	NA	14	TGTGCCAGCAGCTTTTTTCCTTACACCGGGGAGCTGTTTTTT	CASSFFPYTGELFF
TRBV5-6	TRBJ2-3	NA	NA	16	TGTGCCAGCAGCTTAGAGACGGAATCTCACACAGATACGCAGTATTTT	CASSLETESHTDTQYF
TRBV3-1	TRBJ1-1	NA	many	15	TGTGCCAGCAGCCAAAGTTTGACGGGCTCGACTGAAGCTTTCTTT	CASSQSLTGSTEAFF
TRBV6-1	TRBJ2-7	NA	few	14	TGTGCCAGCACCATTATAGGGGACTTCTACGAGCAGTACTTC	CASTIIGDFYEQYF
TRBV3-1	TRBJ2-3	NA	many	16	TGTGCCAGCAGCCAAGACCGGCGGGTGAGCACAGATACGCAGTATTTT	CASSQDRRVSTDTQYF
TRBV3-1	TRBJ2-7	NA	many	15	TGTGCCAGCAGCCAAGGGGGGAGAGTAGTCTACGAGCAGTACTTC	CASSQGGRVVYEQYF
TRBV3-1	TRBJ2-3	TRBD2	many	15	TGTGCCAGCAGCCTAAAGGTAGCGGGAGCGGATACGCAGTATTTT	CASSLKVAGADTQYF